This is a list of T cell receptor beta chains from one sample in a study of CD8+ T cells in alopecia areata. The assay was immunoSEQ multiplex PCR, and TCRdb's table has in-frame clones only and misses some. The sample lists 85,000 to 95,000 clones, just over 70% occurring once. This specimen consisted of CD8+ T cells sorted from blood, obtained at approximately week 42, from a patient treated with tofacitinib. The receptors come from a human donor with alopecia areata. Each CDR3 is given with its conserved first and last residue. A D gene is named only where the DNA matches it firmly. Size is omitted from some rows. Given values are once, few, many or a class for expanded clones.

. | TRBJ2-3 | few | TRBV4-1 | CASSQVPSGDGTDTQYF | TGCGCCAGCAGCCAAGTCCCAAGTGGCGATGGCACAGATACGCAGTATTTT
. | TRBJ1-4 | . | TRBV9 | CASSLQGSTNEKLFF | TGTGCCAGCAGCCTCCAGGGGAGCACTAATGAAAAACTGTTTTTT
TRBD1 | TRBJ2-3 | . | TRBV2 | CASSEGGTGSTDTQYF | TGTGCCAGCAGTGAAGGGGGGACAGGGAGCACAGATACGCAGTATTTT
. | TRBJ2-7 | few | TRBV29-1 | CSAAGHSSYEQYF | TGCAGCGCTGCCGGACACAGCTCCTACGAGCAGTACTTC
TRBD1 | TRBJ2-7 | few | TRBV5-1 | CASSSGTDLYEQYF | TGCGCCAGCAGCTCCGGGACAGATTTATACGAGCAGTACTTC
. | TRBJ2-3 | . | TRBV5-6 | CASSLAEGIVTDTQYF | TGTGCCAGCAGCTTGGCGGAGGGGATAGTAACAGATACGCAGTATTTT
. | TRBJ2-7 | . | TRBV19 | CASSRQSSHEQYF | TGTGCCAGTAGTAGGCAGTCTTCCCACGAGCAGTACTTC
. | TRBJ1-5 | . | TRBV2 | CASSAQGYQPQHF | TGTGCCAGCAGTGCACAGGGTTATCAGCCCCAGCATTTT
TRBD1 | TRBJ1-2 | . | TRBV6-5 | CASRTTGGYGYTF | TGTGCCAGCAGAACGACAGGGGGCTATGGCTACACCTTC
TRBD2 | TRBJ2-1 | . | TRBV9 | CASSVGVSGGINEQFF | TGTGCCAGCAGCGTAGGGGTTAGCGGGGGGATCAATGAGCAGTTCTTC
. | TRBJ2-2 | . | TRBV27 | CASSSLGTFTGELFF | TGTGCCAGCAGTTCGCTCGGGACTTTTACCGGGGAGCTGTTTTTT
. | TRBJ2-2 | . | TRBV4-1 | CASSPVGNTGELFF | TGCGCCAGCAGCCCAGTGGGGAACACCGGGGAGCTGTTTTTT
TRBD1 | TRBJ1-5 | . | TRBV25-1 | CASSEQGAGSNQPQHF | TGTGCCAGCAGTGAGCAGGGGGCGGGGAGCAATCAGCCCCAGCATTTT